The 28 T cell receptor beta chains listed next were all sequenced from one sample in a study of blood T cell repertoires in COVID-19. Sequencing used immunoSEQ multiplex PCR; TCRdb keeps in-frame clones, though not all of them. Altogether about 400,000 clones are present, under 90% being singletons, with the ten largest covering about 1.8%. Sequencing was done on a sample of PBMCs or T cells enriched from blood (not recorded which). The receptors come from a woman aged 25 to 39 who had recovered from COVID-19.

The V gene is TRBV15, the J gene TRBJ1-2; 7 bases agree with TRBD1. Germline CDR1 and CDR2: LNHNV and YYDKDF (reference sequence). The CDR3 is 14 residues long. J lost 3 bases, V lost 2 bases, and 3 bases had no gene match. CDR3 residues: CATSRRDRDYGYTF. The CDR3 region has the DNA TGTGCCACCAGCAGAAGGGACAGAGACTATGGCTACACCTTC.

This chain links TRBV11-2 with TRBJ1-1; D gene uncertain. CDR1 is SGHAT, CDR2 FQNNGV, per germline. This CDR3 comprises 14 residues. Trimming removed 1 base at V and 0 bases at J, with 6 bases between. The CDR3 sequence: CASSLGHLNTEAFF. In DNA, the CDR3 is TGTGCCAGCAGCTTAGGGCATTTGAACACTGAAGCTTTCTTT.

This rearrangement joins TRBV27 to TRBJ1-2; 9 positions match TRBD1. Germline V gives CDR1 MNHEY, CDR2 SMNVEV (reference sequence). The CDR3 consists of 14 residues. J was trimmed by 8 bases and V by 4 bases; bases with no gene match: 8. Here the CDR3 DNA reads TGTGCCAGCAGTTCTCAACAGGGGGCGGGAGGCTACACCTTC. Translated: CASSSQQGAGGYTF.

V is TRBV5-5 and J is TRBJ1-5; TRBD1 matches at 9 bases. The CDR3 runs 17 residues. Per the germline V gene, CDR1 is SGHKS and CDR2 is YYEKEE (reference sequence). V shed 4 bases, J shed 5 bases, and the junction held 13 bases outside the gene matches. The CDR3 spells CASSIVSGTGSHQPQHF. The DNA for the CDR3 is TGTGCCAGCAGCATTGTGTCCGGGACAGGGTCGCATCAGCCCCAGCATTTT.

The chain links TRBV25-1 to TRBJ1-4, with a weak D call TRBD1 (6 bases). The V gene lost 4 bases and the J gene lost 7 bases, with 19 bases spanning the gap. The CDR3 is 16 amino acids. Germline CDR1 and CDR2: MGHDK and SYGVNS. CDR3 sequence: CASSGWTALISEKLFF. The CDR3, as DNA: TGTGCCAGCAGTGGTTGGACAGCCCTTATTAGTGAAAAACTGTTTTTT.

This clone was counted a single time. The genes are TRBV4-1 and TRBJ2-2, with 7 bases lining up with TRBD2. J lost 5 bases, V lost 8 bases, and 5 bases had no gene match. Germline values: CDR1 MGHRA, CDR2 YSYEKL. This CDR3 contains 13 residues. DNA for the CDR3: TGCGCCAGCTCGTGGGAGGGGACCGGGGAGCTGTTTTTT. Residues: CASSWEGTGELFF.

This CDR3 reads CASSIRGFGQPQHF. Here the CDR3 DNA reads TGTGCCAGTAGTATCCGGGGGTTTGGGCAGCCCCAGCATTTT. J is TRBJ1-5 and V is TRBV19, with TRBD1 as a possible D gene (5 bases). The germline V and J ends were trimmed by 3 bases and 7 bases, with 13 bases remaining between them. Germline CDR1 reads LNHDA; CDR2 reads SQIVND (reference sequence). CDR3 length: 14 residues.

V and J are TRBV2 and TRBJ1-6, with no clear D. The V end lost 9 bases, the J end lost 0 bases, and 6 bases lay between the germline ends. Germline CDR1 SNHLY, CDR2 FYNNEI. CDR3 length equals 13 residues. CDR3 nucleotides: TGTGCCAGGGAGAGCTCCTATAATTCACCCCTCCACTTT. Translation: CARESSYNSPLHF.

The count of this clone is one. The V gene is TRBV15, the J gene TRBJ2-1; maybe TRBD2 (5 bases). The CDR3 consists of 12 residues. The V end was cut by 0 bases, the J end by 15 bases, with 12 bases between. Germline V CDR1 and CDR2: LNHNV, YYDKDF (reference sequence). CDR3 sequence: CATSRDETEVFF. The CDR3 region has the DNA TGTGCCACCAGCAGAGATGAAACGGAGGTGTTCTTC.

Worth noting for this clone: The sample has other DNA sequences that encode this CDR3 too. The chain uses TRBV5-1 and TRBJ1-4; 8 bases are a match to TRBD1. V shed 3 bases and J 8 bases; nucleotides not matched to a gene: 6. This CDR3 has 14 residues. Germline lookup yields CDR1 SGHRS and CDR2 YFSETQ. The CDR3 reads CASSSGQGAEKLFF. The CDR3 bases are TGCGCCAGCAGCTCGGGGCAGGGGGCGGAAAAACTGTTTTTT.

The chain combines TRBV3-1 (or the pseudogene TRBV3-2) with TRBJ2-5; 13 bases fit TRBD2. The CDR3 runs 17 residues. V shed 4 bases and J 5 bases; nucleotides not matched to a gene: 10. Per germline, CDR1 LGHDT and CDR2 YNNKEL (reference sequence). The CDR3 loop reads CASSPRTSGSGAETQYF. CDR3 DNA sequence: TGTGCCAGCAGCCCCCGGACTAGCGGGAGTGGTGCGGAGACCCAGTACTTC.

This rearrangement joins TRBV28 to TRBJ1-6; D ambiguous. Trimming pared 5 bases from V and 10 bases from J, leaving 18 bases between. This CDR3 spans 15 amino acids. Germline lookup yields CDR1 MDHEN and CDR2 SYDVKM. CDR3 sequence (DNA): TGTGCCAGCAGTCCCCGGGGAGGGTGGGGATCACCCCTCCACTTT. This translates into CASSPRGGWGSPLHF.

The rearrangement uses TRBV5-1 and TRBJ1-1, with 7 positions matching TRBD1. The CDR3 is 13 residues long. Germline V gene sequence: CDR1 SGHRS, CDR2 YFSETQ. V trimming: 5 bases; J trimming: 7 bases; junction bases outside the gene matches: 8. The CDR3 here is CASRPDRDSEAFF. In DNA, the CDR3 is TGCGCCAGCAGGCCCGACCGGGACAGTGAAGCTTTCTTT.

The J gene is TRBJ1-4, the V gene TRBV7-2, with 9 bases that match TRBD1. This CDR3 has 14 amino acids. CDR1 is SGHTA, CDR2 FQGNSA, per germline. J was trimmed by 7 bases and V by 5 bases; bases with no gene match: 5. The CDR3 DNA reads TGTGCCAGCAGCCAGGACAGGGGTTCTGAAAAACTGTTTTTT. This gives the protein CASSQDRGSEKLFF. Full variable domain (outside the CDR3, taken from reference TRBV7-2 and TRBJ1-4): GAGVSQSPSNKVTEKGKDVELRCDPISGHTALYWYRQSLGQGLEFLIYFQGNSAPDKSGLPSDRFSAERTGGSVSTLTIQRTQQEDSAVYLCASSQDRGSEKLFFGSGTQLSVL.

The J gene is TRBJ2-5, the V gene TRBV11-2; the D gene is possibly TRBD1 (5 bases). V was clipped by 0 bases and J by 7 bases, with 15 bases between them. From germline, CDR1 is SGHAT and CDR2 FQNNGV. The CDR3 sequence is 15 residues long. The CDR3 DNA sequence: TGTGCCAGCAGCTTAGATTGGGGCGGCGGCGTGACCCAGTACTTC. It encodes CASSLDWGGGVTQYF.

This chain uses TRBV7-8 with TRBJ1-1, with a weak D call TRBD1 (6 bases). The CDR3 length is 13 residues. Germline-derived CDR1 and CDR2 are SGHVS and FQNEAQ. The V and J ends lost 5 bases and 7 bases respectively, with 14 bases between them. The CDR3 coding sequence is TGTGCCAGCAGCACCCGGGACACAGATGAAGCTTTCTTT. Its translation: CASSTRDTDEAFF.

V is TRBV28 and J is TRBJ2-7; tentatively, D is TRBD2 (5 bases). V gave up 7 bases and J gave up 1 base, with 14 bases separating them. Germline CDR1 is MDHEN and CDR2 is SYDVKM. The CDR3 totals 14 residues. CDR3 sequence reads: CASNGGVGSYEQYF. CDR3 DNA sequence: TGTGCCAGCAATGGAGGAGTCGGTTCCTACGAGCAGTACTTC.

The V call is TRBV28, the J call TRBJ1-2, with 8 bases identical to TRBD1. The CDR3 loop spans 16 amino acids. V dropped 2 bases and J dropped 2; count of bases not matched to a gene: 7. The V gene's germline CDR1 is MDHEN and CDR2 SYDVKM. CDR3 loop: CASSLTRTGINYGYTF. DNA of the CDR3: TGTGCCAGCAGTTTAACCAGGACAGGGATAAACTATGGCTACACCTTC.

V gene TRBV3-1 (or the pseudogene TRBV3-2) combines with J gene TRBJ2-5, with 11 bases identical to TRBD2. Germline V CDR1 and CDR2: LGHDT, YNNKEL (reference sequence). The V segment lost 1 base and the J segment 10 bases; nucleotides outside the gene matches: 11. This CDR3 spans 16 amino acids. CDR3 protein: CASSQGGTSGRVGQYF. DNA for the CDR3: TGTGCCAGCAGCCAAGGAGGGACTAGCGGAAGGGTGGGCCAGTACTTC.

The genes are TRBV12-5 and TRBJ2-3, with 9 bases that match TRBD2. CDR3 length: 15 residues. With 5 bases clipped from V and 1 base from J, the junction kept 4 bases outside the gene matches. Per germline, CDR1 LGHNT and CDR2 FRNRAP. In DNA form, the CDR3 reads TGTGCTAGTGGTCCGGGACTAGCCGGCACAGATACGCAGTATTTT. It encodes CASGPGLAGTDTQYF.

The rearrangement links TRBV7-9 to TRBJ2-2, with 7 bases matching TRBD1. The CDR3 runs 16 residues. Germline CDR1 and CDR2: SEHNR and FQNEAQ (reference sequence). The ends lost 5 bases at V and 3 bases at J; junction bases unmatched: 9. CDR3 in DNA: TGTGCCAGCAGCCGACCCGGACAGGAGGACACCGGGGAGCTGTTTTTT. Residues: CASSRPGQEDTGELFF.

The chain uses TRBV25-1 and TRBJ2-7; possible D gene TRBD1, 6 bases. The germline gives CDR1 MGHDK, CDR2 SYGVNS. The V gene lost 3 bases and the J gene lost 2 bases, with 11 bases spanning the gap. The CDR3 is 14 amino acids. The CDR3 loop is CASSDDRKAYEQYF. The CDR3 DNA reads as TGTGCCAGCAGTGACGACAGGAAAGCCTACGAGCAGTACTTC.

This clone appeared a single time. V gene TRBV7-8 combines with J gene TRBJ2-5; no clear D gene. Per germline, CDR1 SGHVS and CDR2 FQNEAQ. The V end lost 2 bases, the J end lost 3 bases, and 13 bases lay between the germline ends. The CDR3 loop spans 15 amino acids. The CDR3 DNA reads as TGTGCCAGCAGCTTAAGGCGGTTAAAAGAAGAGACCCAGTACTTC. Translating gives CASSLRRLKEETQYF.

The rearrangement joins TRBV3-1 (or the pseudogene TRBV3-2) to TRBJ2-1; 10 bases are a match to TRBD2. V dropped 2 bases and J dropped 5; count of bases not matched to a gene: 3. The CDR3 covers 15 residues. The germline gives CDR1 LGHDT, CDR2 YNNKEL (reference sequence). The CDR3, as DNA: TGTGCCAGCAGCCAAAGAGCGGGAGGGAACAATGAGCAGTTCTTC. Encoded protein: CASSQRAGGNNEQFF.

The rearrangement uses TRBV7-2 and TRBJ2-2; D remains unclear. Per the germline V gene, CDR1 is SGHTA and CDR2 is FQGNSA. The CDR3 length is 15 residues. Trimming pared 3 bases from V and 0 bases from J, leaving 8 bases between. The CDR3 DNA is TGTGCCAGCAGCTTCGACACTCCGAACACCGGGGAGCTGTTTTTT. Protein sequence: CASSFDTPNTGELFF.

This chain joins TRBV20-1 and TRBJ2-7; 9 bases align to TRBD1. The CDR3 consists of 15 residues. Germline-derived CDR1 and CDR2 are DFQATT and SNEGSKA (reference sequence). After removal of 3 bases from V and 4 bases from J, the junction contained 10 bases not matched to a gene. This CDR3 is CSASSGQGFSYEQYF. The DNA for the CDR3 is TGCAGTGCTAGTAGTGGACAGGGGTTCTCGTACGAGCAGTACTTC.

The V and J genes are TRBV18 and TRBJ2-1; TRBD1 matches at 11 bases. V shed 4 bases, J shed 10 bases, and the junction held 9 bases outside the gene matches. This CDR3 has 15 residues. Per the germline V gene, CDR1 is KGHSH and CDR2 is LQKENI. CDR3 sequence reads: CASSLGQGAPTEQFF. In DNA, the CDR3 is TGTGCCAGCTCACTAGGACAGGGGGCTCCTACCGAGCAGTTCTTC.

The chain couples TRBV4-2 to TRBJ1-2, with TRBD1 identical over 7 bases. The CDR3 has 14 residues. Germline lookup yields CDR1 LGHNA and CDR2 YNFKEQ. Losses at the gene ends were 4 bases for V and 6 bases for J; bases not matched to a gene: 8. The CDR3 DNA is TGTGCCAGCAGCCGATCTCCGGGACAGCATGGCTACACCTTC. Protein sequence: CASSRSPGQHGYTF.